The 17 T cell receptor beta chains reported below all come from one sample, sequenced in a study of shared clonotypes between healthy human individuals. The assay was immunoSEQ multiplex PCR, and TCRdb's table has in-frame clones only and misses some. The top ten hold approximately 0.37% of the sample, which has roughly 2,500,000 clones, roughly 93% seen once. Specimen: naive CD4+ T cells from PBMCs. Sample subset: CD45RA+ positively selected. Source of these receptors: a man aged 18 to 30 in good health. Some clones in this sample may be carry-over from other donors' samples.

The chain is built from TRBV28 and TRBJ2-3; possibly TRBD1 for D (5 bases). Trimming took off 4 bases at V and 4 bases at J, with 15 bases between the two ends. Germline V gives CDR1 MDHEN, CDR2 SYDVKM. The CDR3 is made up of 15 amino acids. CDR3 loop: CASSSTFQGSDTQYF. The CDR3 bases are TGTGCCAGCAGTTCCACTTTCCAGGGTTCAGATACGCAGTATTTT.

The chain joins TRBV9 to TRBJ2-3, with TRBD2 matching over 11 bases. The V gene end was trimmed by 4 bases and the J gene end by 2 bases; junction bases not matched to a gene: 6. Germline CDR1 is SGDLS and CDR2 is YYNGEE. The CDR3 loop spans 16 amino acids. The CDR3 DNA is TGTGCCAGCAGCATCCGACTAGCGGGGACCACAGATACGCAGTATTTT. It codes for CASSIRLAGTTDTQYF.

The chain recombines TRBV9 with TRBJ2-5, with no clear D. CDR1 is SGDLS, CDR2 YYNGEE, per germline. Trimming pared 4 bases from V and 3 bases from J, leaving 13 bases between. The CDR3 is made up of 14 amino acids. The CDR3 sequence is CASSSQVAKETQYF. The DNA of the CDR3 is TGTGCCAGCAGCTCACAAGTCGCCAAAGAGACCCAGTACTTC.

V and J are TRBV18 and TRBJ2-7; D is ambiguous. This CDR3 region has 14 residues. Germline loops: CDR1 KGHSH, CDR2 LQKENI. Trimming took 6 bases from V and 6 from J, leaving 18 bases between them. Here the CDR3 DNA reads TGTGCCAGCTCCTCCCCCTTTCTGTCGCGCGAGCAGTACTTC. It yields the protein CASSSPFLSREQYF.

This chain connects TRBV28 to TRBJ1-5; 7 bases align to TRBD1. CDR3 length: 14 amino acids. Trimming at V came to 3 bases and at J to 7 bases, leaving 6 bases not matched to a gene. Germline loops: CDR1 MDHEN, CDR2 SYDVKM. The CDR3 sequence: CASSFWQGGQPQHF. For the CDR3, the DNA is TGTGCCAGCAGTTTTTGGCAGGGGGGACAGCCCCAGCATTTT.

The chain couples TRBV7-9 to TRBJ2-3; D is perhaps TRBD2 (7 bases). Germline V gene lookup returns CDR1 SEHNR and CDR2 FQNEAQ (reference sequence). This CDR3 is 14 amino acids long. Deletions cut 7 bases from V and 1 base from J, with 12 bases between. CDR3 sequence reads: CASTGGAGTDTQYF. As DNA, the CDR3 is TGTGCCAGCACGGGGGGCGCCGGCACAGATACGCAGTATTTT.

The J gene is TRBJ1-3, the V gene TRBV28; 8 bases line up with TRBD1. Germline V gives CDR1 MDHEN, CDR2 SYDVKM. The CDR3 covers 15 residues. Unmatched junction bases numbered 9, after V lost 7 bases and J lost 4 bases. The CDR3 spells CASTPGQGQGNTIYF. The CDR3 nucleotides are TGTGCCAGCACCCCCGGACAGGGCCAGGGAAACACCATATATTTT.

The genes are TRBV7-2 and TRBJ2-3; no reliable D call. The CDR3 covers 14 residues. Trimming took off 1 base at V and 2 bases at J, with 7 bases between the two ends. Looked up from germline, CDR1 is SGHTA and CDR2 is FQGNSA. CDR3 sequence (DNA): TGTGCCAGCAGCTTAGTACTGAACACAGATACGCAGTATTTT. This sequence encodes CASSLVLNTDTQYF.

This clone has a handful of counts. The chain has TRBV19 and TRBJ1-5; no clear D. V was pared by 7 bases and J by 0 bases, with 4 bases between. The CDR3 has 12 amino acids. Germline V gives CDR1 LNHDA, CDR2 SQIVND (reference sequence). The CDR3 loop is CASTISNQPQHF. The CDR3, as DNA: TGTGCCAGTACCATTAGCAATCAGCCCCAGCATTTT.

The chain couples TRBV19 to TRBJ2-2; D may be TRBD1 (5 bases). CDR1 is LNHDA, CDR2 SQIVND, per germline (reference sequence). Trimming removed 4 bases at V and 2 bases at J, with 8 bases between. This CDR3 is 14 amino acids long. Written as DNA, the CDR3 is TGTGCCAGTAGTACTGGGGCCAACACCGGGGAGCTGTTTTTT. Translation gives CASSTGANTGELFF.

This chain's CDR3 is CASSLAPGVYSEAFF. The CDR3 bases are TGTGCCAGCAGCTTAGCGCCGGGGGTTTATTCTGAAGCTTTCTTT. The chain couples TRBV7-8 to TRBJ1-1; D might be TRBD1 (5 bases). V lost 0 bases, J lost 6 bases, and 14 bases lay in between. Germline CDR1 SGHVS, CDR2 FQNEAQ. The CDR3 extends over 15 amino acids.

The rearrangement uses TRBV29-1 and TRBJ1-4; possible D gene TRBD1, 5 bases. CDR1 and CDR2 (germline): SQVTM, ANQGSEA. CDR3 length: 13 amino acids. Trimming stripped 3 bases from V and 8 bases from J, with 13 bases between. CDR3 nucleotide sequence: TGCAGCGTTGAGGTCAGGGTTGGGGAAAAACTGTTTTTT. Translated: CSVEVRVGEKLFF.

The rearrangement uses TRBV23-1 and TRBJ2-1; TRBD2 might be the D (6 bases). TRBV23-1 is known as an ORF, though its function is uncertain. V gave up 0 bases and J gave up 9 bases, with 18 bases separating them. The CDR3 is made up of 16 amino acids. CDR3 loop: CASSQSGRPREREQFF. CDR3 sequence (DNA): TGCGCCAGCAGTCAATCGGGCCGGCCTCGGGAGCGTGAGCAGTTCTTC.

Written as DNA, the CDR3 is TGTGCCAGCAGATACGACGGGACAGCCTCCTACGAGCAGTACTTC. Protein sequence: CASRYDGTASYEQYF. V is TRBV27 and J is TRBJ2-7; 7 nucleotides match TRBD1. The germline CDR1 and CDR2 sequences are MNHEY and SMNVEV (reference sequence). This CDR3 is built from 15 residues. Trimming removed 6 bases from V and 0 bases from J; junction bases left unmatched: 8.

The V call is TRBV28, the J call TRBJ1-2; D is unresolved. Trimming removed 5 bases at V and 7 bases at J, with 17 bases between. Germline V gives CDR1 MDHEN, CDR2 SYDVKM. This CDR3 contains 14 residues. The CDR3 sequence is CASSRAGVARGYTF. The CDR3 DNA reads TGTGCCAGCAGTCGTGCTGGGGTAGCTCGTGGCTACACCTTC.

Comment on this clone: The same CDR3 is also encoded by other DNA sequences in this sample. The V and J genes are TRBV28 and TRBJ2-1, with 11 bases identical to TRBD2. With 4 bases clipped from V and 5 bases from J, the junction kept 4 bases outside the gene matches. The CDR3 is 15 amino acids. Germline CDR1 reads MDHEN; CDR2 reads SYDVKM. CDR3 protein: CASSSPGLADNEQFF. In DNA form, the CDR3 reads TGTGCCAGCAGTTCTCCGGGACTAGCGGACAATGAGCAGTTCTTC. Filled out from reference TRBV28 and TRBJ2-1, the complete variable domain reads DVKVTQSSRYLVKRTGEKVFLECVQDMDHENMFWYRQDPGLGLRLIYFSYDVKMKEKGDIPEGYSVSREKKERFSLILESASTNQTSMYLCASSSPGLADNEQFFGPGTRLTVL.

The V and J genes are TRBV18 and TRBJ2-3; 14 nucleotides match TRBD2. Germline V gives CDR1 KGHSH, CDR2 LQKENI. The CDR3 totals 16 residues. Germline trimming cut 6 bases from V and 4 bases from J; bases unmatched to any gene: 6. CDR3 amino acids: CASSQGLAGVADTQYF. In nucleotides, the CDR3 is TGTGCCAGCTCCCAGGGACTAGCGGGAGTGGCAGATACGCAGTATTTT.